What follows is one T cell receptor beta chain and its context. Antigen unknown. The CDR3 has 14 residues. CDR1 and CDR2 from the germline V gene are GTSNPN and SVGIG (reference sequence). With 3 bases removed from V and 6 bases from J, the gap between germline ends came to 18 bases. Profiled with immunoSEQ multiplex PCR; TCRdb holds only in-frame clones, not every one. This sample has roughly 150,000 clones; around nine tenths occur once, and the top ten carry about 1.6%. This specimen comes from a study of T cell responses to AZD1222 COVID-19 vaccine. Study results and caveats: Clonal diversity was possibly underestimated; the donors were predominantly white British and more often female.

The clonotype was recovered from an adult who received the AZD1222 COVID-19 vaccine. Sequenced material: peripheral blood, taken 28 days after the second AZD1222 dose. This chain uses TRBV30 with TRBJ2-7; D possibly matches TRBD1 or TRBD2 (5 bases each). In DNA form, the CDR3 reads TGTGCCTGGAGCCCGGACACGGCGGGTTTCGAGCAGTACTTC. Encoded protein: CAWSPDTAGFEQYF.